This TCR beta chain was profiled in a study of blood T cell repertoires in COVID-19. Overall study context: Collection of acute and convalescent COVID-19 samples took place in the United States, Italy and Spain.

The protocol was immunoSEQ multiplex PCR, while the TCRdb copy is restricted to in-frame clones and leaves out a portion. The data show roughly 200,000 clones, around nine tenths seen once. The receptor was isolated from a woman aged 40 to 50 who had recovered from COVID-19. Sequencing was carried out using peripheral blood.

CDR3 nucleotide sequence: TGTGCCAGCAGCCAAGGGGGACAGGGGGCGCCTCTCGATGGCTACACCTTC. It encodes CASSQGGQGAPLDGYTF. This chain uses TRBV4-2 with TRBJ1-2, with 12 bases lining up with TRBD1. Looked up from germline, CDR1 is LGHNA and CDR2 is YNFKEQ. The CDR3 runs to 17 residues. The V segment lost 1 base and the J segment 6 bases; nucleotides outside the gene matches: 9.